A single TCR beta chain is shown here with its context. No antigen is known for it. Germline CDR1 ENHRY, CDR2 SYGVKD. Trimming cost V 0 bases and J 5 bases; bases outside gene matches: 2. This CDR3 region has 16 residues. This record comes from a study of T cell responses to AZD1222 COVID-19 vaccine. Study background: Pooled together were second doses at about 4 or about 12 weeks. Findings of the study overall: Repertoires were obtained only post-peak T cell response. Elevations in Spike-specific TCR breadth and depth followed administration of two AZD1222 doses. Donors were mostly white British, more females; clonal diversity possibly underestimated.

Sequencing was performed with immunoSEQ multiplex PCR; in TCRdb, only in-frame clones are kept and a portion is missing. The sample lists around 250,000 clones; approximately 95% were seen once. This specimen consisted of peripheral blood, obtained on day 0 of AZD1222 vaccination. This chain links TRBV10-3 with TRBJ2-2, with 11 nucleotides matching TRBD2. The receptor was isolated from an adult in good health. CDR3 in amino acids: CAISESTSGVTGELFF. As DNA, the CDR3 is TGTGCCATCAGTGAGTCGACTAGCGGGGTAACCGGGGAGCTGTTTTTT.